Listed below are T cell receptor beta chains from one sample, sequenced in a study of T cell repertoires in cytomegalovirus infection. TCRdb itself ran the reads through MiXCR, one entry per CDR3 protein. The top ten clones hold 15% to 20% of a sample with about 700,000 distinct CDR3 sequences, around a third of them seen once. These TCRs are of unknown antigen specificity. This material consisted of cultured PBMCs, taken from culture after CMV antigen stimulation. The receptor set was obtained from a human donor in good health (CMV status not recorded). Some clones in this sample may be carry-over from other donors' samples. The CDR3 runs from the conserved cysteine through the conserved F or W. The order of the fields is J gene, clone size, D gene, V gene, CDR3 DNA, CDR3 protein. The D gene is left open where the match is weak. Rows give clone size only sometimes, using once, few, many, or a class for an expanded clone.

j_gene: TRBJ2-2; abundance: few; d_gene: -; v_gene: TRBV11-2; CDR3nt: TGTGCCAGCAGCTTAGTCCAAACGGCAGTGAACACCGGGGAGCTGTTTTTT; CDR3aa: CASSLVQTAVNTGELFF
j_gene: TRBJ2-1; abundance: few; d_gene: TRBD2; v_gene: TRBV20-1; CDR3nt: TGCAGTGCCAGAATGGGAGCGGGGGGACCGAGCTCCTACAATGAGCAGTTCTTC; CDR3aa: CSARMGAGGPSSYNEQFF
j_gene: TRBJ2-2; abundance: few; d_gene: TRBD2; v_gene: TRBV4-1; CDR3nt: TGCGCCAGCAGCCAAGCGGGGGGGCTACCCGGGGAGCTGTTTTTT; CDR3aa: CASSQAGGLPGELFF
j_gene: TRBJ1-5; abundance: -; d_gene: -; v_gene: TRBV7-2; CDR3nt: TGTGCCAGCAGGCGTTCGGGAGGTCAGCCCCAGCATTTT; CDR3aa: CASRRSGGQPQHF
j_gene: TRBJ2-5; abundance: -; d_gene: TRBD2; v_gene: TRBV12-3/TRBV12-4; CDR3nt: TGTGCCAGCAGTTTCGAGGGACTACCGAAAGAGACCCAGTACTTC; CDR3aa: CASSFEGLPKETQYF
j_gene: TRBJ2-4; abundance: -; d_gene: TRBD2; v_gene: TRBV20-1; CDR3nt: TGCAGTGCTAGAAAACTAGCGACGGGTTCGGCCAAAAACATTCAGTACTTC; CDR3aa: CSARKLATGSAKNIQYF
j_gene: TRBJ1-6; abundance: -; d_gene: -; v_gene: TRBV20-1; CDR3nt: TGCAGTGCTAGAGTGGTGGGGATAGGCTCACCCCTCCACTTT; CDR3aa: CSARVVGIGSPLHF
j_gene: TRBJ2-7; abundance: -; d_gene: -; v_gene: TRBV6-1; CDR3nt: TGTGCCAGCAGCGAGGGAGTATTCACCTACGAGCAGTACTTC; CDR3aa: CASSEGVFTYEQYF
j_gene: TRBJ2-2; abundance: -; d_gene: -; v_gene: TRBV20-1; CDR3nt: TGCAGTGCAGGGGACGGGAACACCGGGGAGCTGTTTTTT; CDR3aa: CSAGDGNTGELFF
j_gene: TRBJ1-1; abundance: -; d_gene: -; v_gene: TRBV18; CDR3nt: TGTGCCAGCTCACCGATGGGCCCGCACACTGAAGCTTTCTTT; CDR3aa: CASSPMGPHTEAFF
j_gene: TRBJ2-3; abundance: few; d_gene: -; v_gene: TRBV7-2; CDR3nt: TGTGCCAGCAGCTCCGCGGTAGATACGCAGTATTTT; CDR3aa: CASSSAVDTQYF
j_gene: TRBJ2-1; abundance: once; d_gene: -; v_gene: TRBV11-2; CDR3nt: TGTGCCAGCAGCACCGCCCCGGACAGCTCGTACAATGAGCAGTTCTTC; CDR3aa: CASSTAPDSSYNEQFF
j_gene: TRBJ1-1; abundance: -; d_gene: -; v_gene: TRBV7-9; CDR3nt: TGTGCCAGCAGCTTTTGGGATGAAGCTTTCTTT; CDR3aa: CASSFWDEAFF
j_gene: TRBJ2-1; abundance: -; d_gene: -; v_gene: TRBV12-5; CDR3nt: TGTGCTAGTGGTCCTTTAAGGGCACATGAGCAGTTCTTC; CDR3aa: CASGPLRAHEQFF
j_gene: TRBJ2-1; abundance: -; d_gene: TRBD1; v_gene: TRBV7-8; CDR3nt: TGTGCCAGCAGCGACCAACAGGGGGCGGAGTTCTTC; CDR3aa: CASSDQQGAEFF
j_gene: TRBJ1-4; abundance: -; d_gene: TRBD1; v_gene: TRBV5-1; CDR3nt: TGCGCCAGCAGCCTGACAGGGGTTGAAAAACTGTTTTTT; CDR3aa: CASSLTGVEKLFF
j_gene: TRBJ2-7; abundance: few; d_gene: TRBD2; v_gene: TRBV12-3/TRBV12-4; CDR3nt: TGTGCCAGCAGTGTGCGAGTAGCGGGAGGGACCTACGAGCAGTACTTC; CDR3aa: CASSVRVAGGTYEQYF
j_gene: TRBJ2-2; abundance: -; d_gene: -; v_gene: TRBV27; CDR3nt: TGTGCCAGCAGTACCAACCCCTCCGGGGAGCTGTTTTTT; CDR3aa: CASSTNPSGELFF
j_gene: TRBJ2-1; abundance: -; d_gene: -; v_gene: TRBV19; CDR3nt: TGTGCCAGTAGTATAGGGTCTAGATCGCACAATGAGCAGTTCTTC; CDR3aa: CASSIGSRSHNEQFF
j_gene: TRBJ2-5; abundance: few; d_gene: -; v_gene: TRBV4-1; CDR3nt: TGCGCCAGCAGCCAAGTCTCACTGTACGAGATTGATTCGGGGACCCAGTACTTC; CDR3aa: CASSQVSLYEIDSGTQYF
j_gene: TRBJ2-4; abundance: few; d_gene: -; v_gene: TRBV23-1; CDR3nt: TGCGCCAGCAGTCAATCTCGGGGGGCCAAAAACATTCAGTACTTC; CDR3aa: CASSQSRGAKNIQYF